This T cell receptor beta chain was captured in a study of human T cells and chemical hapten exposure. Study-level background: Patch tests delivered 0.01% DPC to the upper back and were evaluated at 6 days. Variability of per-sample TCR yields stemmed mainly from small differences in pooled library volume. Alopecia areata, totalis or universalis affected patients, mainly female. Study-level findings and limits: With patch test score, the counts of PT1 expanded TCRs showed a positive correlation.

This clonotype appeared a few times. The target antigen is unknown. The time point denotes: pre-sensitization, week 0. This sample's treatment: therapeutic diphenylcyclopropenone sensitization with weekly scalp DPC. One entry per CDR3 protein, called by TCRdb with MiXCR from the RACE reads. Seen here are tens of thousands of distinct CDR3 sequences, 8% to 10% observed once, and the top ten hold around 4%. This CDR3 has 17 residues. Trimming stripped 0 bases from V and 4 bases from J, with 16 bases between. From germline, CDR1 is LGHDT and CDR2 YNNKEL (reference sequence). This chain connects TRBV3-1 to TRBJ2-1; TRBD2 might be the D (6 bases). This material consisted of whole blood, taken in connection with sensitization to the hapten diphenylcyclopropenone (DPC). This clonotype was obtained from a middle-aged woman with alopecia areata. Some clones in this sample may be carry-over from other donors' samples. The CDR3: CASSQEWGGGSYNEQFF. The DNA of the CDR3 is TGTGCCAGCAGCCAAGAGTGGGGAGGCGGTTCGTACAATGAGCAGTTCTTC.